This T cell receptor (beta chain) stems from a study of T cells in Graves' hyperthyroidism and ophthalmopathy. Trimming cost V 6 bases and J 2 bases, with 11 bases left between them. This CDR3 contains 14 residues. Overall study results and limits: In blood, most of the thyroid clonotypes expanded above 0.001 were also present. Ophthalmopathy stood apart from stable hyperthyroidism in a 13 V-J model.

For Graves' hyperthyroidism to be stable, ophthalmopathy could not progress within 18 months. This clonotype was recorded many times. Its antigen is undetermined. RNA transcripts provided the source from which TCR beta CDR3 regions were amplified. The HTBI primer set drove a first-round RT-PCR of the TCR CDR3. TCRdb fed the multiplex PCR reads into MiXCR, producing one record per CDR3 protein. In the table there are about 420,000 distinct CDR3 sequences, 15% to 17% of which are singletons. The sequencing input was blood. This sequence originates from a woman between 18 and 30 years old with Graves' hyperthyroidism. V and J are TRBV12-3 or TRBV12-4 and TRBJ1-5; D possibly corresponds to TRBD1 (5 bases). This chain's CDR3 is CASRGEHGNQPQHF. The DNA of the CDR3 is TGTGCCAGCAGAGGGGAGCACGGCAATCAGCCCCAGCATTTT.